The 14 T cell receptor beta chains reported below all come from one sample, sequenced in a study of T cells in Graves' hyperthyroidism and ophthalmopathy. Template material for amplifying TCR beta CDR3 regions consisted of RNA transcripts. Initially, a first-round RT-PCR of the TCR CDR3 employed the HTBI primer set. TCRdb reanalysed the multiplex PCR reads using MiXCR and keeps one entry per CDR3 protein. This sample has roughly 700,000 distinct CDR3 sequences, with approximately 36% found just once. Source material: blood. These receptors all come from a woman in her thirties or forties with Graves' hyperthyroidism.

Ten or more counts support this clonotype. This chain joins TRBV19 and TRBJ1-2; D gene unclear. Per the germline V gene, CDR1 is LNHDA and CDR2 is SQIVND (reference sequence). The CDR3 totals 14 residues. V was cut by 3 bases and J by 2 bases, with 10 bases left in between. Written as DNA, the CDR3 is TGTGCCAGTAGTATTCAGGCGTTCAACTATGGCTACACCTTC. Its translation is CASSIQAFNYGYTF.

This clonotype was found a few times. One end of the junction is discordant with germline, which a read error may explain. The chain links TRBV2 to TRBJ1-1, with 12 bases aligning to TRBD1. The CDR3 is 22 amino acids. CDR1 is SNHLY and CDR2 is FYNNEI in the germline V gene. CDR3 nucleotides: TGTGCTAGCAGCCCGCGCCCCCCCGCCCCGGGACAGGGGGCCTTATCGAACACTGAAGCTTTCTTT. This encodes CASSPRPPAPGQGALSNTEAFF.

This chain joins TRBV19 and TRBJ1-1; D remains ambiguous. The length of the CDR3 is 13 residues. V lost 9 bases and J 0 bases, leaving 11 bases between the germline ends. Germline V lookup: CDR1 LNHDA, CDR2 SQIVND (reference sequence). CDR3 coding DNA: TGTGCCAGCAGGAGCGGCCTGAACACTGAAGCTTTCTTT. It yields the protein CASRSGLNTEAFF.

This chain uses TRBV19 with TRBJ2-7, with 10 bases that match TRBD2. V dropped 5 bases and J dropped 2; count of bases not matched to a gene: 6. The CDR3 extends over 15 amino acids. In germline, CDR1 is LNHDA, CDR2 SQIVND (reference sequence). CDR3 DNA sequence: TGTGCCAGTAGTGTCCTAGCGGGGGAGGCCTACGAGCAGTACTTC. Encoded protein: CASSVLAGEAYEQYF.

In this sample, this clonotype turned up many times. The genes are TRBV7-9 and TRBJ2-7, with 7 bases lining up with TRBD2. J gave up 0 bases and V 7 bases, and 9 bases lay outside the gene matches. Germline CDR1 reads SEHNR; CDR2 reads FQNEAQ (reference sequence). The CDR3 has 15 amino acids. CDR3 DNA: TGTGCCAGCACCTGGGGAGGGGAAGTCTCCTACGAGCAGTACTTC. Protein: CASTWGGEVSYEQYF.

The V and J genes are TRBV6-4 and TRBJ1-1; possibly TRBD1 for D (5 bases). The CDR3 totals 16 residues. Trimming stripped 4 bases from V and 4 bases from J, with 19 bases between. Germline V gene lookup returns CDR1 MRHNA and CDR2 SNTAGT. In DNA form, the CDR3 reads TGTGCCAGCAGTGGTATCGGGACCCAGAGCGCCACTGAAGCTTTCTTT. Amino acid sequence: CASSGIGTQSATEAFF.

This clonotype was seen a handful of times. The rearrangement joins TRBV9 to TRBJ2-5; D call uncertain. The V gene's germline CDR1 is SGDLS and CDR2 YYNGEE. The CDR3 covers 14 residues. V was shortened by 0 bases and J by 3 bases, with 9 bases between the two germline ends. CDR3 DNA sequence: TGTGCCAGCAGCGTAGCGGATGGGGAAGAGACCCAGTACTTC. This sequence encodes CASSVADGEETQYF. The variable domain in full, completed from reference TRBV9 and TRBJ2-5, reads DSGVTQTPKHLITATGQRVTLRCSPRSGDLSVYWYQQSLDQGLQFLIQYYNGEERAKGNILERFSAQQFPDLHSELNLSSLELGDSALYFCASSVADGEETQYFGPGTRLLVL.

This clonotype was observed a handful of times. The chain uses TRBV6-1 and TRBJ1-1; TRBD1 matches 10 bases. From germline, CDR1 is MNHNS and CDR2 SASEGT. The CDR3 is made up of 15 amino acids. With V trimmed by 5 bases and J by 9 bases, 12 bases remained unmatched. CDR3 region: CASSQVRQGAQKAFF. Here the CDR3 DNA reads TGTGCCAGCAGTCAAGTCCGACAGGGGGCCCAGAAAGCTTTCTTT.

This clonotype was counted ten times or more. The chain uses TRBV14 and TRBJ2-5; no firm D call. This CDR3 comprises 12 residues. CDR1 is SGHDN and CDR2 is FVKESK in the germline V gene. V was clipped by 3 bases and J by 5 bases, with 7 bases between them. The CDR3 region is CASSHLTETQYF. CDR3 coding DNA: TGTGCCAGCAGCCATTTGACGGAGACCCAGTACTTC.

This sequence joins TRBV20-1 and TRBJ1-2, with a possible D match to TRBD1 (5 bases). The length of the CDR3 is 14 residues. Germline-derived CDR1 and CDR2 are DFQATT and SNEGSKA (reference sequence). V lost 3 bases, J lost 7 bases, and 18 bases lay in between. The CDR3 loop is CSARFRAESGGYTF. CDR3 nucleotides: TGCAGTGCTAGGTTCAGGGCGGAATCTGGTGGCTACACCTTC.

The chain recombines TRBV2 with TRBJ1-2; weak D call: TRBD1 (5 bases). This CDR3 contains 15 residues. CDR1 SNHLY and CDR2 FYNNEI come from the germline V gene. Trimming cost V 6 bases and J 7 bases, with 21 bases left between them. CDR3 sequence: CASSQDLVGGAGYTF. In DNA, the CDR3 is TGTGCCAGCAGCCAAGACCTCGTCGGAGGGGCTGGCTACACCTTC. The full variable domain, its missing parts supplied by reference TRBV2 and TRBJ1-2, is EPEVTQTPSHQVTQMGQEVILRCVPISNHLYFYWYRQILGQKVEFLVSFYNNEISEKSEIFDDQFSVERPDGSNFTLKIRSTKLEDSAMYFCASSQDLVGGAGYTFGSGTRLTVV.

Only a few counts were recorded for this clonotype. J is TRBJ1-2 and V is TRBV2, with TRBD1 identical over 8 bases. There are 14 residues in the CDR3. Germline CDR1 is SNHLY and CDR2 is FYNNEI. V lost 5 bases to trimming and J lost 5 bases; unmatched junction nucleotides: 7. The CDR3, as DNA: TGTGCCAGCAGTTCGGACAGGGTTACTTATGGCTACACCTTC. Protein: CASSSDRVTYGYTF. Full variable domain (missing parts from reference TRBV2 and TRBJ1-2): EPEVTQTPSHQVTQMGQEVILRCVPISNHLYFYWYRQILGQKVEFLVSFYNNEISEKSEIFDDQFSVERPDGSNFTLKIRSTKLEDSAMYFCASSSDRVTYGYTFGSGTRLTVV.

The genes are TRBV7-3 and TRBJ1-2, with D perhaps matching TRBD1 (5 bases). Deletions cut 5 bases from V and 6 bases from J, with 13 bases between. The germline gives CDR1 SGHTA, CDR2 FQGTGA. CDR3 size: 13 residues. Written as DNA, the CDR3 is TGTGCCAGCAGCCCGAGACAGACTGATGGCTACACCTTC. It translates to CASSPRQTDGYTF.

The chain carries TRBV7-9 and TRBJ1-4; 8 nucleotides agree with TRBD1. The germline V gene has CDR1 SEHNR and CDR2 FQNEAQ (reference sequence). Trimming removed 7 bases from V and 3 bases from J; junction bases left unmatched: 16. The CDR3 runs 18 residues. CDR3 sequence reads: CASTLDGQGVTPNEKLFF. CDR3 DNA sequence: TGTGCCAGCACCCTGGATGGACAGGGAGTGACGCCTAATGAAAAACTGTTTTTT. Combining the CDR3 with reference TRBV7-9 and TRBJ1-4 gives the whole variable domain DTGVSQNPRHKITKRGQNVTFRCDPISEHNRLYWYRQTLGQGPEFLTYFQNEAQLEKSRLLSDRFSAERPKGSFSTLEIQRTEQGDSAMYLCASTLDGQGVTPNEKLFFGSGTQLSVL.